What follows are 9 T cell receptor beta chains derived from one specimen sequenced in a study of blood T cell repertoires in COVID-19. Data came from immunoSEQ multiplex PCR; TCRdb stores just in-frame clones and leaves some out. Found here are under 300,000 clones, 87% of them singletons; the top ten hold around 6%. Sequencing input: PBMCs or T cells enriched from blood (not recorded which). The source is a woman aged 30 to 39 with acute COVID-19.

This sequence joins TRBV5-5 and TRBJ2-7, with D perhaps TRBD1 (5 bases). The ends were cut back, 2 bases at V and 2 bases at J, with 11 bases in the middle. Looked up from germline, CDR1 is SGHKS and CDR2 is YYEKEE (reference sequence). This CDR3 spans 14 amino acids. The CDR3 sequence: CASSFTQGTYEQYF. CDR3 bases: TGTGCCAGCAGCTTTACTCAGGGAACCTACGAGCAGTACTTC.

The V call is TRBV9, the J call TRBJ2-3, with TRBD2 identical over 15 bases. V lost 3 bases and J lost 5; bases outside the gene matches: 7. CDR3 length equals 17 residues. Germline CDR1 reads SGDLS; CDR2 reads YYNGEE. CDR3 DNA: TGTGCCAGCAGCGGACCGGGACTAGCGGGAGGTTTAGATACGCAGTATTTT. Protein product: CASSGPGLAGGLDTQYF.

The genes are TRBV28 and TRBJ1-5; D is possibly TRBD1 (5 bases). From germline, CDR1 is MDHEN and CDR2 SYDVKM. Trimming took 6 bases from V and 0 from J, leaving 9 bases between them. The CDR3 runs to 14 residues. The CDR3 loop is CASRGHYSNQPQHF. CDR3 DNA sequence: TGTGCCAGCAGAGGACATTATAGCAATCAGCCCCAGCATTTT.

The rearrangement joins TRBV2 to TRBJ1-3, with D maybe TRBD1 (5 bases). CDR3 length equals 17 residues. Germline CDR1 reads SNHLY; CDR2 reads FYNNEI. Trimming pared 4 bases from V and 0 bases from J, leaving 16 bases between. CDR3 coding DNA: TGTGCCAGCAGTGGCGAACTCAGGGCTTTCTCTGGAAACACCATATATTTT. Residues: CASSGELRAFSGNTIYF.

The DNA of the CDR3 is TGTGCCAGTAGCCGGACAGGGGGGTTTGGCAATCAGCCCCAGCATTTT. It encodes CASSRTGGFGNQPQHF. The chain couples TRBV19 to TRBJ1-5, with 10 bases that match TRBD1. V dropped 6 bases and J dropped 2; count of bases not matched to a gene: 7. The CDR3 loop spans 16 amino acids. Germline CDR1 and CDR2: LNHDA and SQIVND (reference sequence).

CDR3 protein: CASSLALAGGKNIQYF. The CDR3 DNA is TGTGCCAGCAGCTTAGCGCTAGCGGGAGGGAAAAACATTCAGTACTTC. The gene calls are TRBV7-9 and TRBJ2-4; 12 bases fit TRBD2. Unmatched junction bases numbered 1, after V lost 0 bases and J lost 4 bases. Germline CDR1 reads SEHNR; CDR2 reads FQNEAQ (reference sequence). The CDR3 totals 16 residues.

This chain joins TRBV6-2 or TRBV6-3 and TRBJ2-7, with D possibly being TRBD1 (5 bases). CDR1 MNHEY and CDR2 SVGEGT come from the germline V gene. The CDR3 consists of 14 residues. V dropped 2 bases and J dropped 3 bases, with 11 bases sitting between them. CDR3 DNA sequence: TGTGCCAGCAGTTACGGGGCAGGGCTCTACGAGCAGTACTTC. It yields the protein CASSYGAGLYEQYF.

The chain combines TRBV10-3 with TRBJ2-7; possible D gene TRBD2, 6 bases. This CDR3 is built from 15 residues. Trimming took off 0 bases at V and 3 bases at J, with 12 bases between the two ends. Germline lookup yields CDR1 ENHRY and CDR2 SYGVKD. CDR3: CAISESGTGFYEQYF. The CDR3 nucleotides are TGTGCCATCAGTGAGTCCGGGACTGGCTTCTACGAGCAGTACTTC.

The V gene is TRBV2, the J gene TRBJ1-2, with 7 nucleotides matching TRBD1. The germline CDR1 and CDR2 sequences are SNHLY and FYNNEI. J was trimmed by 8 bases and V by 4 bases; bases with no gene match: 7. The CDR3 covers 13 residues. The CDR3 region is CASSAEGAKGYTF. The CDR3 DNA reads TGTGCCAGCAGTGCTGAGGGGGCTAAGGGCTACACCTTC.